Sequencing of this T cell receptor (beta chain) was carried out in a study of T cell changes during pregnancy in multiple sclerosis. Per the germline V gene, CDR1 is LGHNA and CDR2 is YNFKEQ. This CDR3 is built from 15 residues. The V end was cut by 1 base, the J end by 4 bases, with 13 bases between. Produced via immunoSEQ multiplex PCR; TCRdb's table is partial and in-frame only. The table includes around 58,000 clones, around nine tenths detected once. This TCR was sampled from a female donor with multiple sclerosis, enrolled in a pregnancy study. The V gene is TRBV4-2, the J gene TRBJ1-1; tentative D call: TRBD1 (5 bases). The sample consisted of peripheral blood, taken before pregnancy. In DNA, the CDR3 is TGTGCCAGCAGCCAAGGGGGCAGGCAGATCACTGAAGCTTTCTTT. It yields the protein CASSQGGRQITEAFF.